The rows below give T cell receptor beta chains drawn from one sample of a study of Ad26.COV2.S vaccination and SARS-CoV-2 variants. Produced via immunoSEQ multiplex PCR; TCRdb's table is partial and in-frame only. The sample lists 200,000 to 250,000 clones, roughly 88% occurring once. The sequencing here drew on peripheral blood, taken in a trial of Ad26.COV2.S vaccine versus placebo. Receptors originate from a person between 18 and 65 years old who received the Ad26.COV2.S COVID-19 vaccine or a placebo. Each CDR3 is given with its conserved first and last residue. Each record gives: J gene, D gene, V gene, clone size, CDR3 DNA, CDR3 protein. A D gene is named only where the DNA matches it firmly. Some rows have no size entry. The others give once, few or many, or a class for an expanded clone.

TRBJ1-1	-	TRBV11-2	-	TGTGCCAGCAGCTTAGGGACGCTGAGGAACACTGAAGCTTTCTTT	CASSLGTLRNTEAFF
TRBJ1-2	-	TRBV25-1	-	TGTGCCAGCAGTGATTCAGGAGCCTATGGCTACACCTTC	CASSDSGAYGYTF
TRBJ2-3	TRBD2	TRBV11-2	-	TGTGCCAGCAGTTTAGTACCCGGTGTCGGGCTAGCGGGGGGGCCCGGTGGAGATACGCAGTATTTT	CASSLVPGVGLAGGPGGDTQYF
TRBJ2-1	TRBD2	TRBV7-6	-	TGTGCCAGCAGCTTAGCTAGCGATAGCGGGATGGGGAATGAGCAGTTCTTC	CASSLASDSGMGNEQFF
TRBJ2-3	TRBD2	TRBV9	once	TGTGCCAGCAGCCTACTCGGGACTAGCGGGGTAAGCACAGATACGCAGTATTTT	CASSLLGTSGVSTDTQYF
TRBJ1-1	TRBD1	TRBV7-9	-	TGTGCCAGCAGCTTAGGGGTGGGGGACAGGGGGAACACTGAAGCTTTCTTT	CASSLGVGDRGNTEAFF
TRBJ2-7	-	TRBV5-1	-	TGCGCCAGCAGCTACGGGGACAAAATCTTGTACGAGCAGTACTTC	CASSYGDKILYEQYF
TRBJ2-7	TRBD2	TRBV4-3	-	TGCGCCAGCAGCCAGACTAGCGGGACCTCCTACGAGCAGTACTTC	CASSQTSGTSYEQYF
TRBJ2-3	-	TRBV19	once	TGTGCCAGTAGTATAAGTTATCGTGGGGCAGATACGCAGTATTTT	CASSISYRGADTQYF
TRBJ2-5	-	TRBV18	few	TGTGCCAGCTCACCATCCCAAGAGACCCAGTACTTC	CASSPSQETQYF
TRBJ2-1	TRBD2	TRBV5-6	few	TGTGCCAGCAGCTTAGGGACTAGCGGGTACAATGAGCAGTTCTTC	CASSLGTSGYNEQFF
TRBJ1-5	TRBD1	TRBV7-9	-	TGTGCCAGCAGCTTGACAGGGCGACCGGGGACCCAGCATTTT	CASSLTGRPGTQHF
TRBJ2-4	-	TRBV28	-	TGTGCCAGCAGTCCCTCGGATGCGGGTCGATACATTCAGTACTTC	CASSPSDAGRYIQYF
TRBJ2-3	TRBD2	TRBV29-1	-	TGCAGCGTTCCCCCCCCGGGAGCGGGGGGTCCAGATACGCAGTATTTT	CSVPPPGAGGPDTQYF
TRBJ2-4	-	TRBV20-1	-	TGCAGTGCTAGAGGCCCTTTAATTCAGTACTTC	CSARGPLIQYF
TRBJ1-2	-	TRBV6-6	-	TGTGCCAGCAGTTATTCCCCGGTCGGGGGCTACACCTTC	CASSYSPVGGYTF
TRBJ2-7	TRBD1	TRBV6-2/TRBV6-3	-	TGTGCCAGCAGTTACACTGGACAGGGGCTGCAGTACTTC	CASSYTGQGLQYF
TRBJ2-2	TRBD1	TRBV27	-	TGTGCCAGCAGTTTTCGACAGGGGGCGACCGGGGAGCTGTTTTTT	CASSFRQGATGELFF
TRBJ2-3	-	TRBV27	-	TGTGCCAGCAGTTTCAGCCCTGGGAGACGTCTGAGCACAGATACGCAGTATTTT	CASSFSPGRRLSTDTQYF
TRBJ2-7	TRBD2	TRBV27	-	TGTGCCAGCAGTTTATCGGTAGCGGGAGCCCACGAGCAGTACTTC	CASSLSVAGAHEQYF
TRBJ2-3	-	TRBV5-3	-	TGTGCCAGAAGCTCCCGGGACAAATTACGGGATACGCAGTATTTT	CARSSRDKLRDTQYF
TRBJ2-1	TRBD2	TRBV27	once	TGTGCCAGCAGTTCAAGCGGGGGCTCCTTAAACAATGAGCAGTTCTTC	CASSSSGGSLNNEQFF